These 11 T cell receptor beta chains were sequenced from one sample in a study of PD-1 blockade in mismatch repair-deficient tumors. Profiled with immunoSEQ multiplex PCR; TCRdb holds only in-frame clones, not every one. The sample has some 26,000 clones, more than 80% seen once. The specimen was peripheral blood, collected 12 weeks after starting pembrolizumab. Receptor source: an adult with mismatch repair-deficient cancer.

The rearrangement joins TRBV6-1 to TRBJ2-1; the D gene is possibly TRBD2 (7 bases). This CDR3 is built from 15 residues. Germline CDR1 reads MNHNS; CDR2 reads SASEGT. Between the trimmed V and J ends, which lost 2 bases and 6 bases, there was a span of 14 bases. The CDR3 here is CASSEWGGEGNEQFF. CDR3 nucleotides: TGTGCCAGCAGTGAATGGGGGGGCGAGGGCAATGAGCAGTTCTTC.

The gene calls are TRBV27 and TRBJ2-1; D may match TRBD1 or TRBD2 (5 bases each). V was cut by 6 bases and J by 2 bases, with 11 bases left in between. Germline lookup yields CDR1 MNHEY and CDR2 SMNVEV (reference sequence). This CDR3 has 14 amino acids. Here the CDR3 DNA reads TGTGCCAGCAGGGACTGGGGGACCTACAATGAGCAGTTCTTC. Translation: CASRDWGTYNEQFF.

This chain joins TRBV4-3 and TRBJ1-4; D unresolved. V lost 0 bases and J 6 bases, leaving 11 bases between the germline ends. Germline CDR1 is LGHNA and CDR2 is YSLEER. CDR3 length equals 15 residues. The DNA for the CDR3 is TGCGCCAGCAGCCAAGATCCGGTTGGGGATGAAAAACTGTTTTTT. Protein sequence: CASSQDPVGDEKLFF.

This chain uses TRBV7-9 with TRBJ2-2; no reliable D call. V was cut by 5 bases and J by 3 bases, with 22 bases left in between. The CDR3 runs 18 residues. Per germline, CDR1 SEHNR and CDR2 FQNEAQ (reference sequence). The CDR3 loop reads CASSQPRWAEVDTGELFF. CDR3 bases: TGTGCCAGCAGCCAGCCCCGCTGGGCGGAAGTAGACACCGGGGAGCTGTTTTTT.

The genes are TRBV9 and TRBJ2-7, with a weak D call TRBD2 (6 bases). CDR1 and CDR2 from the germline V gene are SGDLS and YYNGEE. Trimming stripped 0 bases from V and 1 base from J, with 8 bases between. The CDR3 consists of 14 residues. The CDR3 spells CASSVEAGSYEQYF. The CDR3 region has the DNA TGTGCCAGCAGCGTAGAGGCGGGGTCCTACGAGCAGTACTTC.

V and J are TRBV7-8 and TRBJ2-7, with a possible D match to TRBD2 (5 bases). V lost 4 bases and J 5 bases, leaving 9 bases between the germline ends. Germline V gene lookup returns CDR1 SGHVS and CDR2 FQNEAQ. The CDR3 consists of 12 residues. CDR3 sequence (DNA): TGTGCCAGCAGCTCCCCCGGGGACGAGCAGTACTTC. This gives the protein CASSSPGDEQYF.

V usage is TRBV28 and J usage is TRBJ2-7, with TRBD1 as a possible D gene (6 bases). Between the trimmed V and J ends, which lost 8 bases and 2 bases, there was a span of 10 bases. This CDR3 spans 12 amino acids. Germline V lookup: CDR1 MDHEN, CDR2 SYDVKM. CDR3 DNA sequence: TGTGCCAGCTGCGGACAGCCCTACGAGCAGTACTTC. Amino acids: CASCGQPYEQYF.

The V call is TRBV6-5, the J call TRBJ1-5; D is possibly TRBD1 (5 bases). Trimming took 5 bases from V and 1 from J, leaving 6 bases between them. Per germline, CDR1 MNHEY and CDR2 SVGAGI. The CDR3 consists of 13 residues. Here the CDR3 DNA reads TGTGCCAGCAGTAGGGACAGCAATCAGCCCCAGCATTTT. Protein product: CASSRDSNQPQHF.

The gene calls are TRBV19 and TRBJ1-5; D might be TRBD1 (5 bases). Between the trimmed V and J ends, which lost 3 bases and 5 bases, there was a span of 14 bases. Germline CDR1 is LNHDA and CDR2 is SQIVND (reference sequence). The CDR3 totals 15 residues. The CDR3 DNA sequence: TGTGCCAGTAGTATCCCCGCCAGGGAGCATCAGCCCCAGCATTTT. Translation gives CASSIPAREHQPQHF.

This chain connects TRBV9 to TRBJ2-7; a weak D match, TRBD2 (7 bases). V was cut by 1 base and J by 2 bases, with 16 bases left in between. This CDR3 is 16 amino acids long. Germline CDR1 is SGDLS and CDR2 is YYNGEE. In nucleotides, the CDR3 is TGTGCCAGCAGCGTACAGGGCGGGGGCAGCCCCTACGAGCAGTACTTC. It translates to CASSVQGGGSPYEQYF.

CDR3 bases: TGTGCCAGCTCACCACCGATAGCGGGATCTGAGCAGTTCTTC. It specifies CASSPPIAGSEQFF. The chain joins TRBV18 to TRBJ2-1; 8 positions agree with TRBD2. CDR1 is KGHSH, CDR2 LQKENI, per germline. The CDR3 runs 14 residues. Trimming at V came to 0 bases and at J to 9 bases, leaving 4 bases not matched to a gene.